The clone carrying this TCR beta chain has only a few counts. Antigen: not known. Purity (above 95%) was reached by all sorted populations. The CDR3 has 13 amino acids. Germline lookup yields CDR1 MGHDK and CDR2 SYGVNS. The V end lost 4 bases, the J end lost 6 bases, and 7 bases lay between the germline ends. Expressed TCRB transcripts were sequenced because the isolated RNA had all been reverse transcribed beforehand. Using immunoSEQ multiplex PCR, the repertoire was profiled, and TCRdb retains in-frame clones only, with some absent. This sample has around 300,000 clones; approximately 8% occur once, and the top ten carry under 1.3%. The data were taken from a study of beta chain features in type 1 diabetes. Findings and limits, study-wide: With patients and controls alike, PCR might favor shorter templates to an equal degree.

The V call is TRBV25-1, the J call TRBJ1-6; possible D gene TRBD1, 6 bases. Source material: central memory CD4+ T cells from blood. This receptor was obtained from a woman in her late teens or twenties in good health. The CDR3 nucleotides read TGTGCCAGCAGTGCCAGGGGTAATTCACCCCTCCACTTT. This encodes CASSARGNSPLHF.